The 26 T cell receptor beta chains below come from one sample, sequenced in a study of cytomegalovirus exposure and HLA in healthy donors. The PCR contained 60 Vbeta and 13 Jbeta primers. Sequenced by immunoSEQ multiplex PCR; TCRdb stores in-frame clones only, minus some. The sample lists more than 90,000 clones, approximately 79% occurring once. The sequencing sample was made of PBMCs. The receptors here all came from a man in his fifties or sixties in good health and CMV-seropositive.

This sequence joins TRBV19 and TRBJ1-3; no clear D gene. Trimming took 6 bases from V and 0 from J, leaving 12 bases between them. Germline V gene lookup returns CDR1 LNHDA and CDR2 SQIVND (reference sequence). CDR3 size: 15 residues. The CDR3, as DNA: TGTGCCAGTAGAGCGGCGCGGGGCTCTGGAAACACCATATATTTT. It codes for CASRAARGSGNTIYF.

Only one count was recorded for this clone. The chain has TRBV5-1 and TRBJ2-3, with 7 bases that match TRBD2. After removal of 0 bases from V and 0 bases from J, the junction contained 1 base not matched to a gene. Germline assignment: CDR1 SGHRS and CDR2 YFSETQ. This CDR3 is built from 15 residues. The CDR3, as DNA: TGCGCCAGCAGCTTGGCTAGCGGAAGCACAGATACGCAGTATTTT. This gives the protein CASSLASGSTDTQYF.

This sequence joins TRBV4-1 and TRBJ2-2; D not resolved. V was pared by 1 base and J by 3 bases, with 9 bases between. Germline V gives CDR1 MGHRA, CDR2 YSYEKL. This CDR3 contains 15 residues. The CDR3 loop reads CASSQGPGDTGELFF. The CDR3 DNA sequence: TGCGCCAGCAGCCAAGGACCGGGTGACACCGGGGAGCTGTTTTTT.

CDR3 sequence: CASSFGRQVYGYTF. The CDR3 nucleotides read TGTGCCAGCAGCTTTGGGCGTCAGGTCTATGGCTACACCTTC. The rearrangement uses TRBV5-4 and TRBJ1-2; D is unclear. Germline CDR1 and CDR2: SGHNT and YYREEE (reference sequence). The ends were cut back, 2 bases at V and 4 bases at J, with 12 bases in the middle. The CDR3 is made up of 14 amino acids.

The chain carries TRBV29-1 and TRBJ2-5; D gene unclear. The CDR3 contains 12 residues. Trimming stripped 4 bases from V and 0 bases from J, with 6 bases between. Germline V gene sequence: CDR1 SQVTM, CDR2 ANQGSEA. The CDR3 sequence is CSVAGNQETQYF. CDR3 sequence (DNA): TGCAGCGTTGCCGGTAACCAAGAGACCCAGTACTTC.

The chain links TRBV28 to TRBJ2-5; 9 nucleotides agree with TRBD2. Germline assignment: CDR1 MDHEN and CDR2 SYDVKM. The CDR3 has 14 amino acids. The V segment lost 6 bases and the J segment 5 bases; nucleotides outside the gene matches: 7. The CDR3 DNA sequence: TGTGCCAGCAGCCCGTGGACTAGCGCTGAGACCCAGTACTTC. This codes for CASSPWTSAETQYF.

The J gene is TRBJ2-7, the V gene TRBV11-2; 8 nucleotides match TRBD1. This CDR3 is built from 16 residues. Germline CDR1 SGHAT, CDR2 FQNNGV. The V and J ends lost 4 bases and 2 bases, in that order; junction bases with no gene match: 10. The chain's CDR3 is CASSSRTGQPTYEQYF. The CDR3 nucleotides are TGTGCCAGCAGCTCACGGACAGGGCAACCAACCTACGAGCAGTACTTC.

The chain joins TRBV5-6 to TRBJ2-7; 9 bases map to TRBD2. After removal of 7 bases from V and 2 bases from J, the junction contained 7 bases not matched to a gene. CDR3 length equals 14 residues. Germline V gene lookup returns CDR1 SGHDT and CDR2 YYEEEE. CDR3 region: CASDVAGVTYEQYF. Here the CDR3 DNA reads TGTGCCAGCGATGTAGCGGGGGTTACCTACGAGCAGTACTTC.

CDR3 DNA sequence: TGTGCCAGCAGTGGGCAAGGGACAGGCTATGGCTACACCTTC. Its translation is CASSGQGTGYGYTF. This rearrangement joins TRBV2 to TRBJ1-2, with 8 bases that match TRBD1. CDR1 and CDR2 (germline): SNHLY, FYNNEI. J lost 4 bases, V lost 4 bases, and 5 bases had no gene match. The CDR3 has 14 amino acids.

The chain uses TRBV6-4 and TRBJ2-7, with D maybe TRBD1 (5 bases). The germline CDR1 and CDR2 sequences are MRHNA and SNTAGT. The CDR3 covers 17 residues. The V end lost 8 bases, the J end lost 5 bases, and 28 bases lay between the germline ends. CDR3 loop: CASPKGQEPDCRNEQYF. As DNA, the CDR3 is TGTGCCAGCCCAAAGGGGCAGGAGCCGGATTGTAGGAACGAGCAGTACTTC.

CDR3 bases: TGTGCCAGGATGTACGGAGTGAGGATCTGGGGCTTTTTTTACAATGAGCAGTTCTTC. Translated: CARMYGVRIWGFFYNEQFF. The chain has TRBV12-1 and TRBJ2-1; the table gives TRBD1 as D, unverified against the DNA. TRBV12-1 counts as a pseudogene. The CDR3 runs to 19 residues.

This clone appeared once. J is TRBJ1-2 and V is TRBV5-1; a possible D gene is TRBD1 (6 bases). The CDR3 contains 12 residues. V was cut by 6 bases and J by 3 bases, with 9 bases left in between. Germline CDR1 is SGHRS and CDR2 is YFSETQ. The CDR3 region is CASNAGDYGYTF. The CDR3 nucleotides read TGCGCCAGCAACGCAGGGGACTATGGCTACACCTTC.

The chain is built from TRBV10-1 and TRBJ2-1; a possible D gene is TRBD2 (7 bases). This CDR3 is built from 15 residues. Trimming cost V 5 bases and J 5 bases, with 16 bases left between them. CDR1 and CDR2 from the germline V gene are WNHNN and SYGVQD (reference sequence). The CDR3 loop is CASSPRGRENNEQFF. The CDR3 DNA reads TGCGCCAGCAGTCCACGGGGGCGGGAGAACAATGAGCAGTTCTTC.

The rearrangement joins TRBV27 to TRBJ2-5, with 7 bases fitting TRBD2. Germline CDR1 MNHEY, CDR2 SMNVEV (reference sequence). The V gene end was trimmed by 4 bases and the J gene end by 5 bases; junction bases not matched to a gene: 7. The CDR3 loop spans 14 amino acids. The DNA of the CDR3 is TGTGCCAGCAGTTCCCGGACTAGTCGGGAGACCCAGTACTTC. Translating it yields CASSSRTSRETQYF.

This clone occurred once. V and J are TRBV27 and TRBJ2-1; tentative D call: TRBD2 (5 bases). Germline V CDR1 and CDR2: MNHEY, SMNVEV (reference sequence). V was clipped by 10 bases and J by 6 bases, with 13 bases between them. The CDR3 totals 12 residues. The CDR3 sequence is CATYSRGNEQFF. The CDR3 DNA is TGTGCCACCTATTCCCGGGGCAATGAGCAGTTCTTC.

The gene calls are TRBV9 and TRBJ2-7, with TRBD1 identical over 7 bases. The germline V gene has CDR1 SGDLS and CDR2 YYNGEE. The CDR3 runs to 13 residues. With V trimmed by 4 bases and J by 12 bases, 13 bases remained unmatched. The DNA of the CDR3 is TGTGCCAGCAGCACGAGTGACAGGGCCTTGGCGTACTTC. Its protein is CASSTSDRALAYF. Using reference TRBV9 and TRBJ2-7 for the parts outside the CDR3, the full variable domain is DSGVTQTPKHLITATGQRVTLRCSPRSGDLSVYWYQQSLDQGLQFLIQYYNGEERAKGNILERFSAQQFPDLHSELNLSSLELGDSALYFCASSTSDRALAYFGPGTRLTVT.

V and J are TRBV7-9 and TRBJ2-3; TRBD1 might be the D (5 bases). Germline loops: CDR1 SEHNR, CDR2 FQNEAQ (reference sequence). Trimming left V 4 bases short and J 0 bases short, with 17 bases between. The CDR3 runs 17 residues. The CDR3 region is CASSYPPQDLSTDTQYF. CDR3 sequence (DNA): TGTGCCAGCAGCTACCCTCCACAGGATTTGAGCACAGATACGCAGTATTTT.

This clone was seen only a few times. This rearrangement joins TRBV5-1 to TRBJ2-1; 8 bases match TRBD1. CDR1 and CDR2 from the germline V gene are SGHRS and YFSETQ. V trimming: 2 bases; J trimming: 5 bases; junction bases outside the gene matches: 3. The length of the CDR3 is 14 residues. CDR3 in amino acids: CASSLGTGNNEQFF. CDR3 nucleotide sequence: TGCGCCAGCAGCTTAGGGACAGGAAACAATGAGCAGTTCTTC.

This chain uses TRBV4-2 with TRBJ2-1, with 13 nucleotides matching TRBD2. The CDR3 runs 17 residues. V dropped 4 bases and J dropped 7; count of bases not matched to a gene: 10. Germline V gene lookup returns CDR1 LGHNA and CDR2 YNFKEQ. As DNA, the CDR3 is TGTGCCAGCAGCCCTATACTCGGACTAGCGGGAGTTAATGAGCAGTTCTTC. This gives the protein CASSPILGLAGVNEQFF.

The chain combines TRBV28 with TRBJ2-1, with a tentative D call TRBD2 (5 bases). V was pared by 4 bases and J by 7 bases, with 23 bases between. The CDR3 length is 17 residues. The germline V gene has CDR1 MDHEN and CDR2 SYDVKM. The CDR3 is CASSSPVAGWSLNEQFF. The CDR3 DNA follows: TGTGCCAGCAGTTCGCCTGTGGCGGGTTGGTCCCTGAATGAGCAGTTCTTC.

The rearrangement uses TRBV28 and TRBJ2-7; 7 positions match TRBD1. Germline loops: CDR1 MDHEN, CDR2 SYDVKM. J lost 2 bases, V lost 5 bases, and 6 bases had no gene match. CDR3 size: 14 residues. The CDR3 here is CASSATGWTYEQYF. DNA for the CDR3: TGTGCCAGCAGTGCGACAGGGTGGACCTACGAGCAGTACTTC.

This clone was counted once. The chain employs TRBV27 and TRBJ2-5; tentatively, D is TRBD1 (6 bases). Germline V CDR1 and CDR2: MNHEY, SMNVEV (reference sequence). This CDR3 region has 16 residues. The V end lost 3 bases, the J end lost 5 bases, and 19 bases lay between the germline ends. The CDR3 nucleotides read TGTGCCAGCAGTTTTAGTGCAGGGGAAAGGTCGGAGACCCAGTACTTC. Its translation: CASSFSAGERSETQYF.

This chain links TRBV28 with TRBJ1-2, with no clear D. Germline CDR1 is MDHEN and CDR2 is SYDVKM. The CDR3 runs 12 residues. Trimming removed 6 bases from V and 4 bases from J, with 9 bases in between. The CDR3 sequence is CASSTRVYGYTF. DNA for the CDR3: TGTGCCAGCAGCACGAGGGTCTATGGCTACACCTTC.

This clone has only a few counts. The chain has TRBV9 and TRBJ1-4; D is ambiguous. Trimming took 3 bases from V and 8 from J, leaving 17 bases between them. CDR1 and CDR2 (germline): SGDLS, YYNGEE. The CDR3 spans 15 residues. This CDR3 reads CASSDWTETGEKLFF. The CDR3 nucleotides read TGTGCCAGCAGCGACTGGACCGAAACGGGAGAAAAACTGTTTTTT.

Written as DNA, the CDR3 is TGTGCCAGCAGGAGACCTGGGACAGCAAATGAAAAACTGTTTTTT. It translates to CASRRPGTANEKLFF. This rearrangement joins TRBV27 to TRBJ1-4; 7 positions match TRBD1. CDR3 length: 15 amino acids. Germline V lookup: CDR1 MNHEY, CDR2 SMNVEV (reference sequence). The J segment lost 5 bases and the V segment lost 6 bases, leaving 9 bases of the junction unmatched.

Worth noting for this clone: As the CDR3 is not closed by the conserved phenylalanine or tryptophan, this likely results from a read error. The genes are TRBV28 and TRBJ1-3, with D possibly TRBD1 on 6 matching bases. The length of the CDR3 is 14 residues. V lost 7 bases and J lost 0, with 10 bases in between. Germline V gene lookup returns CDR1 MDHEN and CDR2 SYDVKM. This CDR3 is CASIQGLSGNTIYL. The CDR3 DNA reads TGTGCCAGCATCCAGGGGCTCTCTGGAAACACCATATATCTT.